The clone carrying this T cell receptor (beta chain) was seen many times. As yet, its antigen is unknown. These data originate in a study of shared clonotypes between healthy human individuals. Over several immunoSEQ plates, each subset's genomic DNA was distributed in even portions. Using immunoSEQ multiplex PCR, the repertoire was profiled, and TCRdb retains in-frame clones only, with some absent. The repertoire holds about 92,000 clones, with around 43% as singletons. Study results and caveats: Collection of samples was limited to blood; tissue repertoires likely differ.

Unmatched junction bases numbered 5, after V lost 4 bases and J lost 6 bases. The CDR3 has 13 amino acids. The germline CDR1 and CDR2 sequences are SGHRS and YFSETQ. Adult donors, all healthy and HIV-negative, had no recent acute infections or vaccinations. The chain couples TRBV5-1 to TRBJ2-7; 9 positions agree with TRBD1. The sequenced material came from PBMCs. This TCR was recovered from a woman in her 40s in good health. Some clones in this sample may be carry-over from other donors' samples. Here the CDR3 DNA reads TGCGCCAGCAGCCCCGGGACAGGGCCCGAGCAGTACTTC. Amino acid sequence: CASSPGTGPEQYF. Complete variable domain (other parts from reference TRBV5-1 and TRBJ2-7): KAGVTQTPRYLIKTRGQQVTLSCSPISGHRSVSWYQQTPGQGLQFLFEYFSETQRNKGNFPGRFSGRQFSNSRSEMNVSTLELGDSALYLCASSPGTGPEQYFGPGTRLTVT.